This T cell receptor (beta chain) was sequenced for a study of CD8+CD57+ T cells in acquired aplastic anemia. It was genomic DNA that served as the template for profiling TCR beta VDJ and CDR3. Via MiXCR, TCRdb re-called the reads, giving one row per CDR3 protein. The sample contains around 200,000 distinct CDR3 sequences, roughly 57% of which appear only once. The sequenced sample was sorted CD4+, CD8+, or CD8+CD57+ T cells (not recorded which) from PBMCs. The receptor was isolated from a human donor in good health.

CDR3 DNA: TGCAGTGCTAGGGGGACTAGCGAGTTTAATGAGCAGTTCTTC. This codes for CSARGTSEFNEQFF. The chain couples TRBV20-1 to TRBJ2-1, with 10 positions matching TRBD2. The J segment lost 7 bases and the V segment lost 3 bases, leaving 6 bases of the junction unmatched. This CDR3 has 14 amino acids. Looked up from germline, CDR1 is DFQATT and CDR2 is SNEGSKA (reference sequence).